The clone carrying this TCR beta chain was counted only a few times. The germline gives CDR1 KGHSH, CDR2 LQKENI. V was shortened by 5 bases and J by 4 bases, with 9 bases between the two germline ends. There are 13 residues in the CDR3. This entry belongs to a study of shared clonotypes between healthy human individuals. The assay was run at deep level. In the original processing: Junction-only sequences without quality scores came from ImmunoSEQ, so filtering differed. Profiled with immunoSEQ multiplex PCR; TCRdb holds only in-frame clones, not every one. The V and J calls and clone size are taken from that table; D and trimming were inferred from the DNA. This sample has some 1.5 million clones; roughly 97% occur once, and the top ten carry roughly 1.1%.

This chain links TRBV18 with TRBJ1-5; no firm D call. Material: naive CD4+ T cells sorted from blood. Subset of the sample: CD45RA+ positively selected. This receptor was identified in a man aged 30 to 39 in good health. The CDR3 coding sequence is TGTGCCAGCTCAGAGGGAACGAATCAGCCCCAGCATTTT. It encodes CASSEGTNQPQHF.